A single sample gave rise to the 13 T cell receptor beta chains below, sequenced in a study of cytotoxic CD8 clonotypes in ibrutinib-treated CLL. This table comes from immunoSEQ multiplex PCR, and its TCRdb copy is limited to in-frame clones, with some not included. The top ten hold about an eighth of the sample, which has 190,000 or so clones, 55% to 85% seen once. Specimen: PBMCs, collected after 24 months of ibrutinib treatment. All receptors derive from a human donor with chronic lymphocytic leukemia.

This clone was counted between two and nine times. DNA of the CDR3: TGTGCCAGCAGCCAACGGACAGGGAATGGCTACACCTTC. Protein sequence: CASSQRTGNGYTF. V and J are TRBV5-6 and TRBJ1-2, with 8 positions matching TRBD1. The CDR3 has 13 residues. V gave up 4 bases and J gave up 6 bases; unmatched junction bases: 5. Germline loops: CDR1 SGHDT, CDR2 YYEEEE.

A single count supports this clone. The J gene is TRBJ2-7, the V gene TRBV30; the match to TRBD2 covers 13 bases. This CDR3 has 14 residues. Per germline, CDR1 GTSNPN and CDR2 SVGIG (reference sequence). J gave up 3 bases and V 2 bases, and 1 base lay outside the gene matches. The CDR3 sequence is CAWSRLAGGYEQYF. The CDR3 DNA follows: TGTGCCTGGAGTAGACTAGCGGGGGGCTACGAGCAGTACTTC.

This clone was counted only a few times. The rearrangement links TRBV14 to TRBJ2-5; D call uncertain. The CDR3 contains 15 residues. Germline assignment: CDR1 SGHDN and CDR2 FVKESK. V was trimmed by 3 bases and J by 7 bases, leaving 18 bases between them. In DNA form, the CDR3 reads TGTGCCAGCAGCCAGACGCCCGAGGCTAGGGTGACCCAGTACTTC. As protein: CASSQTPEARVTQYF. The full variable domain, its missing parts supplied by reference TRBV14 and TRBJ2-5, is EAGVTQFPSHSVIEKGQTVTLRCDPISGHDNLYWYRRVMGKEIKFLLHFVKESKQDESGMPNNRFLAERTGGTYSTLKVQPAELEDSGVYFCASSQTPEARVTQYFGPGTRLLVL.

The chain uses TRBV18 and TRBJ1-2, with 11 bases matching TRBD1. Looked up from germline, CDR1 is KGHSH and CDR2 is LQKENI. The CDR3 runs 14 residues. V gave up 3 bases and J gave up 8 bases; unmatched junction bases: 5. CDR3 bases: TGTGCCAGCTCACCCGGACAGGGGGCGTTCGGCTACACCTTC. It translates to CASSPGQGAFGYTF. Supplemented by reference TRBV18 and TRBJ1-2, the full variable domain reads NAGVMQNPRHLVRRRGQEARLRCSPMKGHSHVYWYRQLPEEGLKFMVYLQKENIIDESGMPKERFSAEFPKEGPSILRIQQVVRGDSAAYFCASSPGQGAFGYTFGSGTRLTVV.

This clone has just one count. V and J are TRBV4-3 and TRBJ2-7; TRBD2 matches 8 bases. Germline CDR1 reads LGHNA; CDR2 reads YSLEER. With V trimmed by 2 bases and J by 3 bases, 9 bases remained unmatched. The CDR3 has 16 residues. This chain's CDR3 is CASSQTRTSGYYEQYF. The CDR3, as DNA: TGCGCCAGCAGCCAAACTAGAACTAGCGGTTACTACGAGCAGTACTTC.

This sequence joins TRBV9 and TRBJ2-1; no definite D call. The CDR3 contains 15 residues. Deletions cut 6 bases from V and 5 bases from J, with 18 bases between. CDR1 is SGDLS and CDR2 is YYNGEE in the germline V gene. The CDR3 DNA reads TGTGCCAGCACACCGAGACTCGCCTACCACAATGAGCAGTTCTTC. This codes for CASTPRLAYHNEQFF.

This clone came up a few times. CDR3 sequence reads: CASNDRDLTYEQYF. DNA of the CDR3: TGTGCCAGCAACGACAGGGATCTAACCTACGAGCAGTACTTC. The chain is built from TRBV28 and TRBJ2-7; the match to TRBD1 covers 7 bases. The junction had 8 bases not matched to a gene; V was cut back by 7 bases and J by 2 bases. This CDR3 is 14 amino acids long. Germline CDR1 reads MDHEN; CDR2 reads SYDVKM.

This clone has just one count. Other DNA sequences in the same sample also yield this CDR3. The J gene is TRBJ2-3, the V gene TRBV5-1, with D perhaps matching TRBD1 (6 bases). The germline V gene has CDR1 SGHRS and CDR2 YFSETQ. The CDR3 has 14 amino acids. V was pared by 2 bases and J by 3 bases, with 10 bases between. The CDR3 loop is CASSLRQGTDTQYF. The CDR3 nucleotides read TGCGCCAGCAGCTTACGCCAGGGGACAGATACGCAGTATTTT.

J is TRBJ2-5 and V is TRBV25-1, with no clear D. Germline V gene data show CDR1 as MGHDK and CDR2 as SYGVNS. The CDR3 has 14 amino acids. The V gene lost 2 bases and the J gene lost 2 bases, with 9 bases spanning the gap. The CDR3 sequence: CASSEHGTQETQYF. The CDR3 DNA reads TGTGCCAGCAGTGAACACGGAACGCAAGAGACCCAGTACTTC.

The chain is built from TRBV5-4 and TRBJ2-1, with TRBD2 as a possible D gene (5 bases). The ends were cut back, 2 bases at V and 7 bases at J, with 10 bases in the middle. Germline V gene lookup returns CDR1 SGHNT and CDR2 YYREEE (reference sequence). CDR3 length: 13 amino acids. Written as DNA, the CDR3 is TGTGCCAGCAGCTTAGGACTCGCAAATGAGCAGTTCTTC. It encodes CASSLGLANEQFF.

The gene calls are TRBV5-1 and TRBJ1-1; 7 bases map to TRBD1. J lost 5 bases, V lost 5 bases, and 15 bases had no gene match. The CDR3 has 16 amino acids. Germline assignment: CDR1 SGHRS and CDR2 YFSETQ. The CDR3 DNA reads as TGCGCCAGCAGTTTCGGAGGGGGCTTTGTCGGAACTGAAGCTTTCTTT. Translation gives CASSFGGGFVGTEAFF.

This rearrangement joins TRBV27 to TRBJ2-1; TRBD2 agrees at 11 bases. Looked up from germline, CDR1 is MNHEY and CDR2 is SMNVEV (reference sequence). The CDR3 is 15 residues long. Trimming removed 6 bases from V and 3 bases from J; junction bases left unmatched: 4. For the CDR3, the DNA is TGTGCCAGCAGCACTAGCGGGAGACTCTACAATGAGCAGTTCTTC. It is translated as CASSTSGRLYNEQFF.

The J gene is TRBJ1-3, the V gene TRBV10-3, with D perhaps matching TRBD1 (5 bases). CDR1 and CDR2 (germline): ENHRY, SYGVKD. Trimming cost V 4 bases and J 0 bases, with 7 bases left between them. CDR3 length: 14 amino acids. CDR3 DNA sequence: TGTGCCATCAGTGGACAGATCTCTGGAAACACCATATATTTT. Encoded protein: CAISGQISGNTIYF.